This T cell receptor (beta chain) was observed in a study of blood T cell repertoires in COVID-19. For the study at large: From T cells, B-cell-depleted T cells, or PBMCs came the material, which was cDNA or gDNA.

Clones were read by immunoSEQ multiplex PCR, and TCRdb kept only the in-frame ones, dropping some. Counted here are about 310,000 clones, around 90% occurring once; the ten biggest clones make up 5.2%. Residents of 20 to 25 US areas, aged about 18 to 89 years, made up the participants. Recovery among Cohort 3 donors was established by two negative PCRs, clearance, or symptom resolution. The CDR3 is made up of 13 amino acids. With 4 bases removed from V and 9 bases from J, the gap between germline ends came to 12 bases. Germline V lookup: CDR1 MNHEY, CDR2 SVGEGT. The table lists this clone with a few counts.

The receptor comes from a man in his 60s who had recovered from COVID-19. This chain connects TRBV6-2 or TRBV6-3 to TRBJ2-2, with D unclear. The sequenced material came from PBMCs or T cells enriched from blood (not recorded which). This CDR3 is CASSSNPGRELFF. The CDR3 DNA follows: TGTGCCAGCAGTTCGAATCCTGGGCGGGAGCTGTTTTTT.